Below, 27 T cell receptor beta chains from the same sample are listed, as sequenced in a study of a mutant IDH1 vaccine in newly diagnosed glioma. Specified time point: week 5, during vaccination. It was 300 ug of mutant IDH1 20-mer peptide that made up each vaccine dose, given with topical imiquimod. The method was immunoSEQ multiplex PCR; TCRdb's version includes in-frame clones alone and lacks a portion of them. The sample includes around 36,000 clones, about 89% seen only once; the top ten take approximately 2.9%. Their cognate antigens are unknown. Sequencing used PBMCs, obtained from a glioma patient whose treatment included an IDH1 peptide vaccine. The source of these receptors is a man aged 50-59 years with glioma.

This chain uses TRBV7-3 with TRBJ2-5; no clear D. V was trimmed by 2 bases and J by 4 bases, leaving 14 bases between them. Looked up from germline, CDR1 is SGHTA and CDR2 is FQGTGA. There are 15 residues in the CDR3. CDR3 sequence (DNA): TGTGCCAGCAGCTTACGCGGCCCGACGGGAGAGACCCAGTACTTC. This translates into CASSLRGPTGETQYF.

This sequence joins TRBV15 and TRBJ2-2; possible D gene TRBD2, 6 bases. The germline V and J ends were trimmed by 3 bases and 3 bases, with 11 bases remaining between them. This CDR3 spans 15 amino acids. From germline, CDR1 is LNHNV and CDR2 YYDKDF (reference sequence). The CDR3 coding sequence is TGTGCCACCAGCAGGGCCAGGGAGGACACCGGGGAGCTGTTTTTT. Protein: CATSRAREDTGELFF.

The gene calls are TRBV5-6 and TRBJ2-2, with a weak D call TRBD2 (5 bases). The CDR3 totals 16 residues. V lost 0 bases, J lost 7 bases, and 16 bases lay in between. Germline V gene lookup returns CDR1 SGHDT and CDR2 YYEEEE. The CDR3 DNA sequence: TGTGCCAGCAGCTTGGGGTTATATGAGGGCCACGGGGAGCTGTTTTTT. Encoded protein: CASSLGLYEGHGELFF.

V usage is TRBV15 and J usage is TRBJ2-7; a possible D gene is TRBD2 (5 bases). In germline, CDR1 is LNHNV, CDR2 YYDKDF (reference sequence). Trimming removed 2 bases from V and 4 bases from J, with 18 bases in between. This CDR3 is 16 amino acids long. Here the CDR3 DNA reads TGTGCCACCAGCAGACCAGTGGGTCTAGCAGGTTACGAGCAGTACTTC. Its protein product is CATSRPVGLAGYEQYF.

This rearrangement joins TRBV15 to TRBJ2-1, with D possibly being TRBD1 (6 bases). The CDR3 has 14 amino acids. From germline, CDR1 is LNHNV and CDR2 YYDKDF (reference sequence). The V end lost 8 bases, the J end lost 7 bases, and 18 bases lay between the germline ends. The CDR3 DNA is TGTGCCACCTCCCAGAGTGGGGGCCAGAATGAGCAGTTCTTC. It codes for CATSQSGGQNEQFF.

The rearrangement uses TRBV28 and TRBJ1-2; no firm D call. Looked up from germline, CDR1 is MDHEN and CDR2 is SYDVKM. CDR3 size: 15 residues. Trimming shortened V by 8 bases and J by 12 bases, and 28 bases separated the two germline ends. CDR3 nucleotides: TGTGCCAGCCAACCCCCTGGCAGGAGTCCTCTATTAAACACCTTC. The encoded protein is CASQPPGRSPLLNTF.

The chain carries TRBV28 and TRBJ2-2; 8 nucleotides match TRBD2. The trim removed 7 bases at V and 3 bases at J, leaving 4 bases unmatched. The germline V gene encodes CDR1 MDHEN and CDR2 SYDVKM. This CDR3 contains 14 residues. For the CDR3, the DNA is TGTGCCAGCAAACCGGGGGGGCACACCGGGGAGCTGTTTTTT. Amino acid sequence: CASKPGGHTGELFF. The full variable domain, in which reference TRBV28 and TRBJ2-2 provide the parts outside the CDR3, is DVKVTQSSRYLVKRTGEKVFLECVQDMDHENMFWYRQDPGLGLRLIYFSYDVKMKEKGDIPEGYSVSREKKERFSLILESASTNQTSMYLCASKPGGHTGELFFGEGSRLTVL.

This chain joins TRBV5-1 and TRBJ2-1, with TRBD2 matching over 9 bases. The ends lost 4 bases at V and 3 bases at J; junction bases unmatched: 8. From germline, CDR1 is SGHRS and CDR2 YFSETQ. The CDR3 covers 16 residues. The CDR3 is CASSLRASGVYNEQFF. CDR3 nucleotides: TGCGCCAGCAGCCTACGGGCTAGCGGGGTCTACAATGAGCAGTTCTTC.

The J gene is TRBJ2-3, the V gene TRBV14; 12 bases are shared with TRBD2. V dropped 3 bases and J dropped 2; count of bases not matched to a gene: 12. This CDR3 region has 19 residues. Germline CDR1 SGHDN, CDR2 FVKESK. The CDR3 coding sequence is TGTGCCAGCAGCCATGGCACTAGCGGGAGGCAAATTTTCACAGATACGCAGTATTTT. It codes for CASSHGTSGRQIFTDTQYF.

The chain links TRBV9 to TRBJ1-2; D ambiguous. The V end was cut by 0 bases, the J end by 2 bases, with 14 bases between. Germline CDR1 reads SGDLS; CDR2 reads YYNGEE. The CDR3 has 16 amino acids. CDR3 in DNA: TGTGCCAGCAGCGTAGAGTTGGGAAACTCCAACTATGGCTACACCTTC. Translation gives CASSVELGNSNYGYTF.

This sequence joins TRBV9 and TRBJ2-3, with a weak D call TRBD1 (5 bases). CDR3 length equals 16 residues. Trimming left V 3 bases short and J 6 bases short, with 20 bases between. Germline CDR1 and CDR2: SGDLS and YYNGEE. CDR3 protein: CASSAGDSLFVDTQYF. CDR3 coding DNA: TGTGCCAGCAGCGCTGGTGACAGCCTCTTCGTGGATACGCAGTATTTT.

The chain joins TRBV4-1 to TRBJ2-7; D could derive from TRBD1 or TRBD2 (5 bases each). The germline V and J ends were trimmed by 1 base and 4 bases, with 8 bases remaining between them. This CDR3 is built from 13 residues. Germline CDR1 is MGHRA and CDR2 is YSYEKL. The DNA for the CDR3 is TGCGCCAGCAGCCAAGGGGGGTTTTACGAGCAGTACTTC. Translated: CASSQGGFYEQYF.

The J gene is TRBJ1-6, the V gene TRBV6-1; no clear D. CDR3 length: 16 residues. Trimming shortened V by 2 bases and J by 4 bases, and 12 bases separated the two germline ends. Germline assignment: CDR1 MNHNS and CDR2 SASEGT. In nucleotides, the CDR3 is TGTGCCAGCAGTGAAATCCGACCGACTTATAATTCACCCCTCCACTTT. Residues: CASSEIRPTYNSPLHF.

The genes are TRBV5-1 and TRBJ1-1, with 12 bases identical to TRBD1. This CDR3 contains 15 residues. Germline V gene sequence: CDR1 SGHRS, CDR2 YFSETQ. V shed 5 bases, J shed 4 bases, and the junction held 6 bases outside the gene matches. The CDR3 loop is CASRWDRGRGTEAFF. CDR3 nucleotides: TGCGCCAGCAGGTGGGACAGGGGGCGCGGCACTGAAGCTTTCTTT.

The genes are TRBV6-6 and TRBJ2-3, with 7 bases identical to TRBD2. Germline-derived CDR1 and CDR2 are MNHNY and SVGAGI (reference sequence). The CDR3 has 12 amino acids. Losses at the gene ends were 6 bases for V and 6 bases for J; bases not matched to a gene: 3. The DNA of the CDR3 is TGTGCCAGCAGGGGGGGGTGGGATACGCAGTATTTT. It yields the protein CASRGGWDTQYF.

In its sample, this clone was seen once. This chain connects TRBV7-8 to TRBJ1-1, with 7 bases matching TRBD1. The CDR3 loop spans 16 amino acids. After removal of 5 bases from V and 1 base from J, the junction contained 10 bases not matched to a gene. Germline V gene lookup returns CDR1 SGHVS and CDR2 FQNEAQ. The chain's CDR3 is CASSPSRGQKNTEAFF. The CDR3 nucleotides read TGTGCCAGCAGCCCCTCCCGGGGACAGAAGAACACTGAAGCTTTCTTT. Based on the CDR3 plus reference TRBV7-8 and TRBJ1-1, the full variable domain is GAGVSQSPRYKVAKRGQDVALRCDPISGHVSLFWYQQALGQGPEFLTYFQNEAQLDKSGLPSDRFFAERPEGSVSTLKIQRTQQEDSAVYLCASSPSRGQKNTEAFFGQGTRLTVV.

The V and J genes are TRBV19 and TRBJ1-1; 7 nucleotides agree with TRBD1. The CDR3 loop spans 15 amino acids. The V segment lost 8 bases and the J segment 2 bases; nucleotides outside the gene matches: 11. Germline-derived CDR1 and CDR2 are LNHDA and SQIVND (reference sequence). The CDR3 DNA reads TGTGCCAGTCTATGGACAGGCGGTTTCAACACTGAAGCTTTCTTT. The encoded protein is CASLWTGGFNTEAFF.

The rearrangement uses TRBV5-1 and TRBJ2-5, with TRBD2 matching over 8 bases. Germline CDR1 is SGHRS and CDR2 is YFSETQ. With 4 bases clipped from V and 3 bases from J, the junction kept 8 bases outside the gene matches. CDR3 length equals 15 residues. The CDR3, as DNA: TGCGCCAGCAGCATGCCGGGACTAGGGGAAGAGACCCAGTACTTC. Translated: CASSMPGLGEETQYF.

The rearrangement joins TRBV4-1 to TRBJ1-1; maybe TRBD1 (6 bases). The germline gives CDR1 MGHRA, CDR2 YSYEKL. Trimming took 4 bases from V and 5 from J, leaving 20 bases between them. The CDR3 contains 16 residues. The CDR3 sequence: CASSPVETGLKTEAFF. Written as DNA, the CDR3 is TGCGCCAGCAGCCCGGTTGAGACAGGTCTAAAAACTGAAGCTTTCTTT.

The chain employs TRBV30 and TRBJ2-1, with 7 bases fitting TRBD1. CDR1 is GTSNPN and CDR2 is SVGIG in the germline V gene (reference sequence). With 3 bases clipped from V and 2 bases from J, the junction kept 7 bases outside the gene matches. This CDR3 spans 15 amino acids. The CDR3 sequence: CAWRSGTVTYNEQFF. For the CDR3, the DNA is TGTGCCTGGAGGTCCGGGACAGTTACCTACAATGAGCAGTTCTTC.

The count of this clone is one. V and J are TRBV2 and TRBJ1-3; TRBD1 is a possible D gene (5 bases). CDR3 size: 14 residues. Trimming took 3 bases from V and 2 from J, leaving 8 bases between them. From germline, CDR1 is SNHLY and CDR2 FYNNEI. The CDR3, as DNA: TGTGCCAGCAGTGACTTGACAGCTGGAAACACCATATATTTT. This sequence encodes CASSDLTAGNTIYF.

This clone showed up just a few times. The V and J genes are TRBV6-1 and TRBJ2-6; no definite D call. CDR1 and CDR2 (germline): MNHNS, SASEGT. Trimming stripped 3 bases from V and 0 bases from J, with 6 bases between. The CDR3 runs to 15 residues. DNA for the CDR3: TGTGCCAGCAGTGATGCCAGCTCTGGGGCCAACGTCCTGACTTTC. Amino acids: CASSDASSGANVLTF.

The chain links TRBV2 to TRBJ1-1; no definite D call. Germline V lookup: CDR1 SNHLY, CDR2 FYNNEI. This CDR3 has 16 residues. V was trimmed by 0 bases and J by 1 base, leaving 12 bases between them. CDR3 in DNA: TGTGCCAGCAGTGAAGCGGTGTCGTGGGAGAACACTGAAGCTTTCTTT. Protein: CASSEAVSWENTEAFF.

The chain links TRBV28 to TRBJ2-3, with D hard to call. Between the trimmed V and J ends, which lost 7 bases and 5 bases, there was a span of 13 bases. The CDR3 is 13 amino acids. Germline lookup yields CDR1 MDHEN and CDR2 SYDVKM. The CDR3 coding sequence is TGTGCCAGCACCTTTACACGGAGAGATACGCAGTATTTT. This codes for CASTFTRRDTQYF.

This CDR3 reads CASSMPGQGTYGYTF. In DNA form, the CDR3 reads TGTGCCAGCAGTATGCCGGGGCAGGGTACCTATGGCTACACCTTC. The chain is built from TRBV6-6 and TRBJ1-2; a possible D gene is TRBD1 (5 bases). The V and J ends lost 5 bases and 4 bases respectively, with 17 bases between them. Germline CDR1 MNHNY, CDR2 SVGAGI (reference sequence). The CDR3 is 15 amino acids.

The chain has TRBV6-7 and TRBJ2-7, with D perhaps TRBD2 (6 bases). TRBV6-7 counts as an open reading frame of uncertain function. The CDR3 totals 20 residues. Trimming removed 0 bases at V and 3 bases at J, with 27 bases between. This chain's CDR3 is CASSYSAGLVSPGRCYEQYF. The CDR3 nucleotides read TGTGCCAGCAGTTACTCGGCGGGGCTCGTAAGTCCCGGGAGATGCTACGAGCAGTACTTC.

This sequence joins TRBV2 and TRBJ2-2, with TRBD1 identical over 10 bases. The CDR3 is made up of 16 amino acids. V was pared by 3 bases and J by 6 bases, with 7 bases of the junction left unmatched. Germline V gene sequence: CDR1 SNHLY, CDR2 FYNNEI. The CDR3 protein is CASSEMGQGSAGELFF. In DNA, the CDR3 is TGTGCCAGCAGTGAGATGGGACAGGGGTCCGCCGGGGAGCTGTTTTTT. Complete variable domain (other parts from reference TRBV2 and TRBJ2-2): EPEVTQTPSHQVTQMGQEVILRCVPISNHLYFYWYRQILGQKVEFLVSFYNNEISEKSEIFDDQFSVERPDGSNFTLKIRSTKLEDSAMYFCASSEMGQGSAGELFFGEGSRLTVL.